These 21 T cell receptor beta chains share one sample of origin, sequenced in a study of blood T cell repertoires in COVID-19. TCRdb's table, derived via immunoSEQ multiplex PCR, lists solely in-frame clones and lacks some. The sample holds fewer than 400,000 clones, roughly 88% seen once. Sequenced sample: PBMCs or T cells enriched from blood (not recorded which). Receptors were obtained from a man between 25 and 39 years old who had recovered from COVID-19.

Of note for this clone: With a much larger clone just one base away, this may be a read error. Other DNA variants within this sample encode the same CDR3. This rearrangement joins TRBV30 to TRBJ1-5; 8 nucleotides align to TRBD1. J lost 5 bases, V lost 0 bases, and 0 bases had no gene match. This CDR3 is built from 13 residues. Germline V lookup: CDR1 GTSNPN, CDR2 SVGIG (reference sequence). CDR3 DNA sequence: TGTGCCTGGAGTGTACAGGGGGATCAGCCCCAGCATTTT. The encoded protein is CAWSVQGDQPQHF.

The chain joins TRBV5-4 to TRBJ1-1; a weak D match, TRBD1 (6 bases). CDR1 and CDR2 from the germline V gene are SGHNT and YYREEE (reference sequence). There are 15 residues in the CDR3. V shed 5 bases and J shed 4 bases, with 18 bases lying between them. This CDR3 reads CASSGGLTGSTEAFF. The CDR3 DNA reads as TGTGCCAGCAGTGGCGGGCTGACAGGTAGCACTGAAGCTTTCTTT.

This sequence joins TRBV2 and TRBJ2-7, with no clear D. The germline V and J ends were trimmed by 7 bases and 1 base, with 11 bases remaining between them. The length of the CDR3 is 13 residues. Germline values: CDR1 SNHLY, CDR2 FYNNEI. The CDR3 coding sequence is TGTGCCAGCAATAGTGGAGATTCCTACGAGCAGTACTTC. Encoded protein: CASNSGDSYEQYF.

This chain connects TRBV20-1 to TRBJ2-3, with D hard to call. This CDR3 comprises 11 residues. In germline, CDR1 is DFQATT, CDR2 SNEGSKA (reference sequence). Trimming took off 0 bases at V and 10 bases at J, with 8 bases between the two ends. The CDR3 DNA reads as TGCAGTGCTAGAGATGTTCGTGCGCAGTATTTT. Translating gives CSARDVRAQYF.

The V call is TRBV18, the J call TRBJ1-4; D remains unclear. The germline CDR1 and CDR2 sequences are KGHSH and LQKENI. V was trimmed by 2 bases and J by 5 bases, leaving 9 bases between them. The CDR3 runs to 14 residues. In DNA, the CDR3 is TGTGCCAGCTCACCAATTTCCCAGAATGAAAAACTGTTTTTT. This sequence encodes CASSPISQNEKLFF.

The chain recombines TRBV6-5 with TRBJ1-5, with D tentatively TRBD1 (6 bases). The CDR3 has 15 residues. CDR1 and CDR2 (germline): MNHEY, SVGAGI. Trimming removed 5 bases at V and 10 bases at J, with 21 bases between. The CDR3 DNA sequence: TGTGCCAGCAGTCAACAGGGATCCGGCTGGCCTCCCCAGCATTTT. Translating gives CASSQQGSGWPPQHF.

The chain is built from TRBV28 and TRBJ1-4, with D perhaps TRBD1 (5 bases). The germline V and J ends were trimmed by 6 bases and 5 bases, with 19 bases remaining between them. In germline, CDR1 is MDHEN, CDR2 SYDVKM. This CDR3 has 16 residues. The CDR3 region has the DNA TGTGCCAGCAGATCTACCCCCGGGACTGGGAATGAAAAACTGTTTTTT. This translates into CASRSTPGTGNEKLFF.

This sequence joins TRBV6-5 and TRBJ1-1, with 8 bases fitting TRBD1. This CDR3 has 14 amino acids. Per the germline V gene, CDR1 is MNHEY and CDR2 is SVGAGI. Unmatched junction bases numbered 3, after V lost 3 bases and J lost 3 bases. DNA of the CDR3: TGTGCCAGCAGTTATCGGACAGGGTACACTGAAGCTTTCTTT. It encodes CASSYRTGYTEAFF.

The gene calls are TRBV6-6 and TRBJ2-7; 13 bases match TRBD2. From germline, CDR1 is MNHNY and CDR2 SVGAGI (reference sequence). J was trimmed by 0 bases and V by 5 bases; bases with no gene match: 4. The CDR3 spans 16 residues. The CDR3 nucleotides read TGTGCCAGCAGTCGACTAGCGGGGGGTGACTCCTACGAGCAGTACTTC. Its protein is CASSRLAGGDSYEQYF.

The chain uses TRBV29-1 and TRBJ2-3; no reliable D call. Trimming stripped 1 base from V and 0 bases from J, with 8 bases between. Germline V gene lookup returns CDR1 SQVTM and CDR2 ANQGSEA. CDR3 length: 14 residues. CDR3 in amino acids: CSVEARTSTDTQYF. CDR3 nucleotide sequence: TGCAGCGTTGAAGCCCGCACTAGCACAGATACGCAGTATTTT.

V and J are TRBV19 and TRBJ2-3, with no clear D. Germline CDR1 and CDR2: LNHDA and SQIVND (reference sequence). The CDR3 covers 12 residues. Trimming removed 5 bases at V and 2 bases at J, with 5 bases between. The CDR3 sequence is CASSLSTDTQYF. The CDR3 region has the DNA TGTGCCAGTAGTCTATCCACAGATACGCAGTATTTT.

The genes are TRBV12-3 or TRBV12-4 and TRBJ1-1, with a weak D call TRBD1 (6 bases). V shed 7 bases and J shed 5 bases, with 14 bases lying between them. The CDR3 spans 13 residues. The CDR3 loop is CASMLQGGTEAFF. CDR3 sequence (DNA): TGTGCCAGCATGCTACAGGGAGGGACTGAAGCTTTCTTT.

V and J are TRBV7-8 and TRBJ2-3; 7 nucleotides agree with TRBD2. This CDR3 comprises 15 residues. The V gene end was trimmed by 5 bases and the J gene end by 4 bases; junction bases not matched to a gene: 9. Per the germline V gene, CDR1 is SGHVS and CDR2 is FQNEAQ. The CDR3 sequence: CASSRGRGVADTQYF. The CDR3 DNA reads as TGTGCCAGCAGCCGCGGCCGGGGGGTGGCAGATACGCAGTATTTT.

The V and J genes are TRBV27 and TRBJ2-1; 9 bases fit TRBD1. With 3 bases clipped from V and 4 bases from J, the junction kept 1 base outside the gene matches. Germline assignment: CDR1 MNHEY and CDR2 SMNVEV (reference sequence). This CDR3 spans 14 amino acids. CDR3 region: CASSFGQGYNEQFF. Here the CDR3 DNA reads TGTGCCAGCAGTTTCGGACAGGGGTACAATGAGCAGTTCTTC.

The J gene is TRBJ2-1, the V gene TRBV30, with D possibly TRBD1 on 6 matching bases. The CDR3 is 14 residues long. Germline V gives CDR1 GTSNPN, CDR2 SVGIG (reference sequence). V lost 0 bases and J 10 bases, leaving 16 bases between the germline ends. Written as DNA, the CDR3 is TGTGCCTGGAGTGTACGGGCAGGGGAAAACGAGCAGTTCTTC. It is translated as CAWSVRAGENEQFF.

The genes are TRBV19 and TRBJ2-1, with 9 bases matching TRBD2. CDR3 length: 16 residues. Trimming took 1 base from V and 2 from J; bases not matched to a gene: 3. In germline, CDR1 is LNHDA, CDR2 SQIVND (reference sequence). Here the CDR3 DNA reads TGTGCCAGTAGTATAGTTAGCGGGGGCACCTACAATGAGCAGTTCTTC. Residues: CASSIVSGGTYNEQFF.

This clone turned up a few times. This rearrangement joins TRBV6-5 to TRBJ2-5; possibly TRBD1 for D (6 bases). Germline V gene lookup returns CDR1 MNHEY and CDR2 SVGAGI. V was shortened by 6 bases and J by 2 bases, with 10 bases between the two germline ends. The CDR3 contains 13 residues. The CDR3: CASRRGGQETQYF. The CDR3 DNA sequence: TGTGCCAGCAGAAGAGGGGGTCAAGAGACCCAGTACTTC.

The J gene is TRBJ2-3, the V gene TRBV20-1; TRBD2 matches 14 bases. V dropped 3 bases and J dropped 6; count of bases not matched to a gene: 8. Germline V lookup: CDR1 DFQATT, CDR2 SNEGSKA (reference sequence). The CDR3 is made up of 16 amino acids. The CDR3 DNA follows: TGCAGTGCTAGTAGATTGAGACTAGCGGGGGGGGATACGCAGTATTTT. Translated, it gives CSASRLRLAGGDTQYF.

The J gene is TRBJ2-4, the V gene TRBV21-1; the table names TRBD1, a call not compared with the DNA. TRBV21-1 constitutes a pseudogene. This CDR3 contains 21 residues. The CDR3 reads CASSKGKRDTRNNLAKNIQYF. CDR3 sequence (DNA): TGTGCCAGCAGCAAAGGGAAACGGGACACCCGTAATAATCTAGCCAAAAACATTCAGTACTTC.

The rearrangement uses TRBV2 and TRBJ2-2; 9 bases are a match to TRBD1. CDR1 is SNHLY and CDR2 is FYNNEI in the germline V gene. CDR3 size: 14 residues. J gave up 3 bases and V 5 bases, and 1 base lay outside the gene matches. In DNA, the CDR3 is TGTGCCAGCAGTCGGACAGGGGACACCGGGGAGCTGTTTTTT. This gives the protein CASSRTGDTGELFF.

This clone has a single count. This sequence joins TRBV6-5 and TRBJ2-3, with 8 bases fitting TRBD2. Germline values: CDR1 MNHEY, CDR2 SVGAGI. The CDR3 totals 16 residues. After removal of 4 bases from V and 4 bases from J, the junction contained 10 bases not matched to a gene. The CDR3 DNA follows: TGTGCCAGCAGTTTCGGGCCAGCGGGGGAGGCAGATACGCAGTATTTT. Its protein is CASSFGPAGEADTQYF.